The 17 T cell receptor beta chains given below trace back to one sample, sequenced in a study of response to subunit inactivated influenza vaccine. In TCRdb, the RT-PCR reads were re-called with MiXCR into one record per CDR3 protein. The sample holds approximately 250,000 distinct CDR3 sequences; roughly an eighth are singletons and the top ten take about 7.8%. The source material was non-naive T cells sorted from PBMCs, sampled approximately 15 days before vaccination. These receptors were collected from a man aged 50-59 years who received an inactivated influenza vaccine.

This clonotype was detected only a few times. The chain joins TRBV20-1 to TRBJ2-7, with 7 bases identical to TRBD1. The trim removed 4 bases at V and 1 base at J, leaving 7 bases unmatched. The CDR3 runs 14 residues. CDR1 and CDR2 (germline): DFQATT, SNEGSKA (reference sequence). The CDR3 protein is CSATGTVGSYEQYF. The CDR3 bases are TGCAGTGCTACTGGGACAGTAGGGTCCTACGAGCAGTACTTC.

This clonotype was counted many times. The CDR3 region is CASSQEAGSTDTQYF. In DNA, the CDR3 is TGTGCCAGCAGCCAAGAAGCCGGCAGCACAGATACGCAGTATTTT. The V gene is TRBV4-2, the J gene TRBJ2-3, with D unresolved. CDR1 and CDR2 (germline): LGHNA, YNFKEQ. The CDR3 totals 15 residues. The V end lost 0 bases, the J end lost 0 bases, and 7 bases lay between the germline ends.

This chain joins TRBV12-3 or TRBV12-4 and TRBJ2-1, with a tentative D call TRBD2 (6 bases). The CDR3 runs 15 residues. Trimming stripped 7 bases from V and 1 base from J, with 14 bases between. The CDR3 DNA sequence: TGTGCCAGCATGGGCGGGGCTCTGTCCTACAATGAGCAGTTCTTC. This gives the protein CASMGGALSYNEQFF.

This clonotype was counted once. This chain joins TRBV5-6 and TRBJ2-6; 11 positions match TRBD1. There are 17 residues in the CDR3. V shed 3 bases and J 1 base; nucleotides not matched to a gene: 3. Germline CDR1 and CDR2: SGHDT and YYEEEE. Here the CDR3 reads CASSSRDRGSGANVLTF. The CDR3 DNA reads TGTGCCAGCAGCTCCCGGGACAGGGGGTCTGGGGCCAACGTCCTGACTTTC.

CDR3 in amino acids: CASRYEQYAYEQYF. CDR3 coding DNA: TGCGCCAGCAGATATGAGCAATATGCCTACGAGCAGTACTTC. The V call is TRBV5-1, the J call TRBJ2-7; D remains ambiguous. V was cut by 5 bases and J by 2 bases, with 14 bases left in between. Germline CDR1 SGHRS, CDR2 YFSETQ. The CDR3 has 14 residues.

This clonotype was seen a handful of times. This chain joins TRBV15 and TRBJ2-2, with D perhaps matching TRBD1 or TRBD2 (9 bases each). The V gene lost 3 bases and the J gene lost 4 bases, with 21 bases spanning the gap. CDR1 is LNHNV, CDR2 YYDKDF, per germline (reference sequence). The length of the CDR3 is 18 residues. The CDR3 reads CATSRGTGRAGGTGELFF. CDR3 bases: TGTGCCACCAGCAGGGGGACAGGGCGAGCGGGGGGCACCGGGGAGCTGTTTTTT.

In this sample, this clonotype turned up many times. The rearrangement uses TRBV14 and TRBJ1-2; the D gene is possibly TRBD1 (5 bases). The CDR3 covers 15 residues. CDR1 SGHDN and CDR2 FVKESK come from the germline V gene. Trimming left V 3 bases short and J 3 bases short, with 14 bases between. Written as DNA, the CDR3 is TGTGCCAGCAGCCACACCGGGGGGGACTACTATGGCTACACCTTC. Its protein product is CASSHTGGDYYGYTF. The full variable domain, rest sourced from reference TRBV14 and TRBJ1-2, is EAGVTQFPSHSVIEKGQTVTLRCDPISGHDNLYWYRRVMGKEIKFLLHFVKESKQDESGMPNNRFLAERTGGTYSTLKVQPAELEDSGVYFCASSHTGGDYYGYTFGSGTRLTVV.

This clonotype was detected many times. The chain has TRBV11-2 and TRBJ1-4; the D is unclear. The CDR3 is 14 amino acids. Germline loops: CDR1 SGHAT, CDR2 FQNNGV. V gave up 5 bases and J gave up 4 bases, with 11 bases separating them. As DNA, the CDR3 is TGTGCCAGCAGCCGAAATACCGTTAATGAAAAACTGTTTTTT. Translation gives CASSRNTVNEKLFF.

V usage is TRBV7-3 and J usage is TRBJ2-5, with 7 bases identical to TRBD2. The CDR3 sequence is 13 residues long. CDR1 is SGHTA, CDR2 FQGTGA, per germline. The V and J ends lost 5 bases and 5 bases, in that order; junction bases with no gene match: 5. The CDR3 nucleotides are TGTGCCAGCAGCCCGACTAGCTCCGAGACCCAGTACTTC. It specifies CASSPTSSETQYF.

This chain connects TRBV7-2 to TRBJ2-2, with D unclear. The CDR3 is 15 amino acids. Looked up from germline, CDR1 is SGHTA and CDR2 is FQGNSA. V was cut by 0 bases and J by 0 bases, with 5 bases left in between. CDR3 protein: CASSLARTNTGELFF. CDR3 DNA: TGTGCCAGCAGCTTAGCCAGGACGAACACCGGGGAGCTGTTTTTT.

This clonotype was seen only a few times. V and J are TRBV7-2 and TRBJ2-1; D is undetermined. With 2 bases removed from V and 10 bases from J, the gap between germline ends came to 9 bases. The CDR3 is 12 amino acids. The germline gives CDR1 SGHTA, CDR2 FQGNSA. In nucleotides, the CDR3 is TGTGCCAGCAGCTTATCCCGAAAGGAGCAGTTCTTC. Translated, it gives CASSLSRKEQFF.

This rearrangement joins TRBV28 to TRBJ1-5; unclear D gene. Trimming shortened V by 6 bases and J by 0 bases, and 12 bases separated the two germline ends. Germline values: CDR1 MDHEN, CDR2 SYDVKM. The CDR3 totals 15 residues. The CDR3 sequence: CASSSGRYSNQPQHF. CDR3 sequence (DNA): TGTGCCAGCAGCAGTGGACGGTATAGCAATCAGCCCCAGCATTTT.

CDR3 sequence (DNA): TGCAGTGCTAGATCGGGACAGGGGGCTAGTTACGAGCAGTACTTC. Its translation: CSARSGQGASYEQYF. This sequence joins TRBV20-1 and TRBJ2-7; 12 bases are a match to TRBD1. Germline V CDR1 and CDR2: DFQATT, SNEGSKA (reference sequence). CDR3 length: 15 residues. V gave up 2 bases and J gave up 4 bases; unmatched junction bases: 6.

This clonotype showed up just a few times. The CDR3 loop is CSARDEDRALSFEAFF. The CDR3 nucleotides read TGCAGTGCTAGAGACGAGGACAGGGCGCTATCCTTTGAAGCTTTCTTT. The chain is built from TRBV20-1 and TRBJ1-1; 8 bases match TRBD1. The V and J ends lost 0 bases and 7 bases, in that order; junction bases with no gene match: 13. Germline CDR1 is DFQATT and CDR2 is SNEGSKA (reference sequence). The CDR3 extends over 16 amino acids.

This clonotype was recorded only once. The chain links TRBV11-2 to TRBJ1-6; 8 bases are shared with TRBD1. The CDR3 has 14 amino acids. J gave up 10 bases and V 6 bases, and 8 bases lay outside the gene matches. CDR1 and CDR2 from the germline V gene are SGHAT and FQNNGV. The CDR3 loop reads CASRSTGAGSPLHF. CDR3 DNA: TGTGCCAGCAGGTCGACAGGGGCGGGATCACCCCTCCACTTT.

The chain recombines TRBV6-2 or TRBV6-3 with TRBJ2-1; the match to TRBD1 covers 7 bases. Germline CDR1 and CDR2: MNHEY and SVGEGT. Trimming at V came to 3 bases and at J to 9 bases, leaving 17 bases not matched to a gene. The CDR3 runs 17 residues. The CDR3 here is CASSYFLGQTFVGEQFF. CDR3 sequence (DNA): TGTGCCAGCAGTTATTTTTTGGGACAGACGTTCGTCGGTGAGCAGTTCTTC.

In its sample, this clonotype was seen a few times. The chain has TRBV30 and TRBJ1-6, with 9 bases identical to TRBD1. The CDR3 is 18 amino acids. J lost 4 bases, V lost 5 bases, and 15 bases had no gene match. CDR1 is GTSNPN, CDR2 SVGIG, per germline (reference sequence). In DNA form, the CDR3 reads TGTGCCTGGGCACAGGGGGCATATCGGGGAGTTTATAATTCACCCCTCCACTTT. It specifies CAWAQGAYRGVYNSPLHF.